This entry features one TCR beta chain sequence. The antigen is undetermined. Clones were read by immunoSEQ multiplex PCR, and TCRdb kept only the in-frame ones, dropping some. The sample contains about 72,000 clones, 80% to 90% of which appear only once. The record originates from a study of OX40 agonist ivuxolimab in advanced cancers. V was pared by 2 bases and J by 2 bases, with 5 bases between. Germline-derived CDR1 and CDR2 are SGHAT and FQNNGV. CDR3 length equals 13 residues. Regarding the study as a whole: The investigators did not determine what antigen specificity the expanded peripheral T cells had. In CD8+ T cells, expanded clones were on average more numerous than in CD4+.

The sample was CD4+ or CD8+ T cells sorted from blood, taken in a trial of the OX40 agonist ivuxolimab. The chain is built from TRBV11-2 and TRBJ2-3; D is undetermined. The sequence was collected from an adult with an advanced solid tumor such as melanoma, head and neck, liver or kidney cancer. CDR3 bases: TGTGCCAGCAGCTTACGGCTCACAGATACGCAGTATTTT. As protein: CASSLRLTDTQYF. Using reference TRBV11-2 and TRBJ2-3 for the parts outside the CDR3, the full variable domain is EAGVAQSPRYKIIEKRQSVAFWCNPISGHATLYWYQQILGQGPKLLIQFQNNGVVDDSQLPKDRFSAERLKGVDSTLKIQPAKLEDSAVYLCASSLRLTDTQYFGPGTRLTVL.